The 24 T cell receptor beta chains in this list originate from one sample, sequenced in a study of CD8+ T cells in alopecia areata. Treatment of the sample: oral pan-JAK inhibitor, 5-10 mg twice daily. TCR sequencing used cDNA made by reverse transcription of extracted RNA. Profiled with immunoSEQ multiplex PCR; TCRdb holds only in-frame clones, not every one. The table shows about 190,000 clones, with approximately 56% occurring only once. This specimen was CD4+ T cells sorted from blood, taken at week 4, from a patient treated with tofacitinib. The receptors stem from a human donor with alopecia areata.

To note about this clone: One junction end does not reproduce the germline sequence, and a read error may be involved. The CDR3 reads CASSLAFGSSNQETQYF. CDR3 DNA sequence: TGTGCCAGCAGCTTGGCCTTCGGGTCGTCTAACCAGGAGACCCAGTACTTC. This chain uses TRBV5-4 with TRBJ2-5; D is undetermined. Germline assignment: CDR1 SGHNT and CDR2 YYREEE (reference sequence). CDR3 length: 17 residues.

This sequence joins TRBV10-3 and TRBJ2-1; D not resolved. V was cut by 4 bases and J by 7 bases, with 5 bases left in between. The CDR3 covers 11 residues. The germline CDR1 and CDR2 sequences are ENHRY and SYGVKD. The CDR3 DNA follows: TGTGCCATCAGTGTACTTAATGAGCAGTTCTTC. It encodes CAISVLNEQFF.

In its sample, this clone was seen a few times. The rearrangement joins TRBV7-8 to TRBJ2-5; 9 bases line up with TRBD2. This CDR3 spans 15 amino acids. Germline V CDR1 and CDR2: SGHVS, FQNEAQ. The V segment lost 6 bases and the J segment 6 bases; nucleotides outside the gene matches: 11. DNA for the CDR3: TGTGCCAGCAGTCAACCACGCGGGAGGGTACAGACCCAGTACTTC. It yields the protein CASSQPRGRVQTQYF.

This sequence joins TRBV6-5 and TRBJ2-7; tentatively, D is TRBD1 or TRBD2 (5 bases each). Trimming took off 0 bases at V and 3 bases at J, with 12 bases between the two ends. The germline V gene has CDR1 MNHEY and CDR2 SVGAGI. This CDR3 is built from 15 residues. This CDR3 is CASSYSQGGGYEQYF. CDR3 DNA sequence: TGTGCCAGCAGTTACTCTCAAGGTGGGGGCTACGAGCAGTACTTC.

The gene calls are TRBV29-1 and TRBJ2-2; D uncertain. Germline CDR1 and CDR2: SQVTM and ANQGSEA. The CDR3 extends over 11 amino acids. The germline V and J ends were trimmed by 7 bases and 2 bases, with 5 bases remaining between them. Written as DNA, the CDR3 is TGCAGCGCAGGAAACACCGGGGAGCTGTTTTTT. This gives the protein CSAGNTGELFF.

V and J are TRBV30 and TRBJ2-7, with D uncertain. CDR1 is GTSNPN and CDR2 is SVGIG in the germline V gene (reference sequence). The CDR3 sequence is 13 residues long. Trimming stripped 0 bases from V and 3 bases from J, with 9 bases between. In nucleotides, the CDR3 is TGTGCCTGGAGTGTTGAGGCTTACTACGAGCAGTACTTC. This gives the protein CAWSVEAYYEQYF.

This chain links TRBV18 with TRBJ2-1; D not resolved. Germline V lookup: CDR1 KGHSH, CDR2 LQKENI. Trimming stripped 1 base from V and 6 bases from J, with 4 bases between. This CDR3 region has 12 residues. The CDR3: CASSPHGNEQFF. CDR3 coding DNA: TGTGCCAGCTCACCACACGGCAATGAGCAGTTCTTC.

The chain is built from TRBV28 and TRBJ1-1; no clear D gene. The CDR3 is made up of 14 amino acids. Trimming stripped 8 bases from V and 3 bases from J, with 16 bases between. CDR1 is MDHEN, CDR2 SYDVKM, per germline. As DNA, the CDR3 is TGTGCCAGCGTCCCCCCCCTTGGGTACACTGAAGCTTTCTTT. This translates into CASVPPLGYTEAFF.

The V and J genes are TRBV10-3 and TRBJ2-7; D is undetermined. CDR3 length: 15 residues. Trimming stripped 2 bases from V and 1 base from J, with 12 bases between. Germline assignment: CDR1 ENHRY and CDR2 SYGVKD. CDR3 protein: CAISEATRLSYEQYF. The CDR3 DNA follows: TGTGCCATCAGTGAGGCCACCCGTCTATCCTACGAGCAGTACTTC.

This clone was recorded a few times. The rearrangement links TRBV5-4 to TRBJ2-6; TRBD1 is a possible D gene (5 bases). Per germline, CDR1 SGHNT and CDR2 YYREEE (reference sequence). V lost 4 bases and J 2 bases, leaving 13 bases between the germline ends. This CDR3 contains 16 residues. The CDR3 region is CASSRTGYAGANVLTF. The CDR3 DNA reads as TGTGCCAGCAGCCGTACAGGATACGCTGGGGCCAACGTCCTGACTTTC.

V usage is TRBV25-1 and J usage is TRBJ1-2; no firm D call. The germline V and J ends were trimmed by 4 bases and 8 bases, with 8 bases remaining between them. Germline V gives CDR1 MGHDK, CDR2 SYGVNS. This CDR3 has 11 amino acids. CDR3 bases: TGTGCCAGCAGTGCCTACCTGGGCTACACCTTC. It encodes CASSAYLGYTF.

The chain recombines TRBV29-1 with TRBJ2-3; D possibly corresponds to TRBD2 (5 bases). The CDR3 sequence is 14 residues long. From germline, CDR1 is SQVTM and CDR2 ANQGSEA. V was cut by 4 bases and J by 0 bases, with 11 bases left in between. In DNA, the CDR3 is TGCAGCGTTGCGGGATTCGCTAGCACAGATACGCAGTATTTT. Protein sequence: CSVAGFASTDTQYF.

The gene calls are TRBV30 and TRBJ2-7; a possible D gene is TRBD2 (6 bases). The length of the CDR3 is 18 residues. Trimming stripped 1 base from V and 2 bases from J, with 24 bases between. Germline V gene sequence: CDR1 GTSNPN, CDR2 SVGIG (reference sequence). The DNA for the CDR3 is TGTGCCTGGAGTGAAAAGGGTGGAGGGCTTCTAAGCCCCTACGAGCAGTACTTC. As protein: CAWSEKGGGLLSPYEQYF.

J is TRBJ2-1 and V is TRBV14; tentatively, D is TRBD2 (6 bases). Trimming pared 8 bases from V and 9 bases from J, leaving 23 bases between. From germline, CDR1 is SGHDN and CDR2 FVKESK. The CDR3 sequence is 15 residues long. Written as DNA, the CDR3 is TGTGCCAGCGGGCTGCGGGGCCCCTCCGGCAGTGAGCAGTTCTTC. It codes for CASGLRGPSGSEQFF.

The chain uses TRBV29-1 and TRBJ2-5; TRBD2 aligns across 7 bases. The V and J ends lost 7 bases and 4 bases, in that order; junction bases with no gene match: 15. Looked up from germline, CDR1 is SQVTM and CDR2 is ANQGSEA. CDR3 length: 15 residues. CDR3 in amino acids: CSASLGGRLGETQYF. CDR3 in DNA: TGCAGCGCTAGCTTAGGCGGGAGACTGGGAGAGACCCAGTACTTC.

This clone came up once. The chain uses TRBV7-2 and TRBJ2-3; the match to TRBD2 covers 11 bases. The CDR3 length is 14 residues. In germline, CDR1 is SGHTA, CDR2 FQGNSA. Trimming removed 6 bases from V and 4 bases from J; junction bases left unmatched: 3. CDR3 amino acids: CASRIAGGPDTQYF. CDR3 DNA: TGTGCCAGCAGAATAGCGGGAGGGCCAGATACGCAGTATTTT.

This clone was found a few times. The J gene is TRBJ2-5, the V gene TRBV29-1; no firm D call. Between the trimmed V and J ends, which lost 3 bases and 2 bases, there was a span of 7 bases. From germline, CDR1 is SQVTM and CDR2 ANQGSEA. The length of the CDR3 is 12 residues. The CDR3 DNA follows: TGCAGCGTTGACTGGCAGCAAGAGACCCAGTACTTC. Protein product: CSVDWQQETQYF.

V is TRBV5-4 and J is TRBJ2-1; D may be TRBD1 (5 bases). Trimming took off 3 bases at V and 15 bases at J, with 19 bases between the two ends. This CDR3 spans 13 amino acids. Germline CDR1 reads SGHNT; CDR2 reads YYREEE (reference sequence). CDR3 in amino acids: CASSSSRQPGSFF. CDR3 DNA: TGTGCCAGCAGCTCAAGTCGACAGCCAGGGTCGTTCTTC.

This chain's CDR3 is CASSRTISTDTQYF. CDR3 in DNA: TGTGCCAGCAGCAGGACTATCAGCACAGATACGCAGTATTTT. V gene TRBV7-2 combines with J gene TRBJ2-3; perhaps TRBD2 as D (6 bases). This CDR3 is 14 amino acids long. Deletions cut 5 bases from V and 0 bases from J, with 9 bases between. Germline V gene data show CDR1 as SGHTA and CDR2 as FQGNSA.

V and J are TRBV30 and TRBJ2-7, with D possibly matching TRBD2 (5 bases). V was clipped by 5 bases and J by 5 bases, with 10 bases between them. The germline CDR1 and CDR2 sequences are GTSNPN and SVGIG (reference sequence). This CDR3 contains 11 residues. This CDR3 reads CAWALGDEQYF. The CDR3 nucleotides are TGTGCCTGGGCCCTCGGGGACGAGCAGTACTTC. The whole variable domain, filled in from reference TRBV30 and TRBJ2-7, reads SQTIHQWPATLVQPVGSPLSLECTVEGTSNPNLYWYRQAAGRGLQLLFYSVGIGQISSEVPQNLSASRPQDRQFILSSKKLLLSDSGFYLCAWALGDEQYFGPGTRLTVT.

This clone was recorded a few times. This rearrangement joins TRBV7-2 to TRBJ2-4; 7 positions agree with TRBD2. This CDR3 has 15 amino acids. The junction had 9 bases not matched to a gene; V was cut back by 6 bases and J by 4 bases. Germline CDR1 and CDR2: SGHTA and FQGNSA. The CDR3 sequence is CASRKGISGKNIQYF. CDR3 coding DNA: TGTGCCAGCAGGAAAGGTATTAGCGGGAAAAACATTCAGTACTTC.

The V gene is TRBV13, the J gene TRBJ2-7, with TRBD2 as a possible D gene (6 bases). This CDR3 contains 17 residues. V was clipped by 3 bases and J by 2 bases, with 20 bases between them. Germline CDR1 reads PRHDT; CDR2 reads FYEKMQ (reference sequence). CDR3 sequence: CASSLVGGLTSAYEQYF. The CDR3 DNA reads as TGTGCCAGCAGCTTGGTCGGGGGTCTCACATCGGCCTACGAGCAGTACTTC.

This clone turned up a few times. The V gene is TRBV15, the J gene TRBJ2-7; TRBD2 is a possible D gene (6 bases). The CDR3 extends over 14 amino acids. Trimming removed 7 bases at V and 1 base at J, with 14 bases between. Germline V CDR1 and CDR2: LNHNV, YYDKDF (reference sequence). As DNA, the CDR3 is TGTGCCACCACCCCGGGAGCGGATTCCTACGAGCAGTACTTC. This translates into CATTPGADSYEQYF.

The genes are TRBV7-9 and TRBJ1-2, with unresolved D. There are 9 residues in the CDR3. Trimming cost V 8 bases and J 8 bases, with 6 bases left between them. The germline V gene has CDR1 SEHNR and CDR2 FQNEAQ (reference sequence). CDR3 amino acids: CASSPGYTF. CDR3 in DNA: TGTGCCAGCTCCCCCGGCTACACCTTC.